The rows below give T cell receptor beta chains drawn from one sample of a study of control samples from healthy donors and cancer patients. Measured with immunoSEQ multiplex PCR; TCRdb has only the in-frame clones, and not every one. Here the sample spans roughly 400,000 clones, around nine tenths being singletons. The sample consisted of PBMCs. These TCRs come from a man in his forties or fifties with head and neck cancer. CDR3s include the opening cysteine and the closing phenylalanine or tryptophan. Each record gives: V gene, D gene, J gene, CDR3 DNA, CDR3 protein. A D gene is named only where the DNA matches it firmly.

v_call: TRBV6-5
d_call: TRBD1
j_call: TRBJ2-7
cdr3_nt: TGTGCCAGCAGTTACCTAGGGGACAGACCCTACGAGCAGTACTTC
cdr3_aa: CASSYLGDRPYEQYF

v_call: TRBV29-1
d_call: -
j_call: TRBJ2-5
cdr3_nt: TGCAGCGTTCCGACAGTGAGCCAAGAGACCCAGTACTTC
cdr3_aa: CSVPTVSQETQYF

v_call: TRBV11-3
d_call: TRBD2
j_call: TRBJ2-1
cdr3_nt: TGTGCCAGCAGCGCGGGACTAGCGGGGGATGAGCAGTTCTTC
cdr3_aa: CASSAGLAGDEQFF

v_call: TRBV4-1
d_call: -
j_call: TRBJ1-2
cdr3_nt: TGCGCCAGCAGCCAAGAGCCCGATGCGGGTGGCTACACCTTC
cdr3_aa: CASSQEPDAGGYTF

v_call: TRBV7-2
d_call: TRBD1
j_call: TRBJ1-6
cdr3_nt: TGTGCCAGCAGCTTAACAGAGACAGGGGGCGTCGGTCGTAGTTCACCCCTCCACTTT
cdr3_aa: CASSLTETGGVGRSSPLHF

v_call: TRBV27
d_call: TRBD1
j_call: TRBJ1-1
cdr3_nt: TGTGCCAGCAGTCCGGGGGACAGGGACACTGAAGCTTTCTTT
cdr3_aa: CASSPGDRDTEAFF

v_call: TRBV18
d_call: -
j_call: TRBJ2-3
cdr3_nt: TGTGCCAGCTCAGTTCGGGCAGGGCCCACAGATACGCAGTATTTT
cdr3_aa: CASSVRAGPTDTQYF

v_call: TRBV29-1
d_call: -
j_call: TRBJ2-3
cdr3_nt: TGCAGCGCCATACCCGAAGCGACCACAGATACGCAGTATTTT
cdr3_aa: CSAIPEATTDTQYF

v_call: TRBV10-3
d_call: -
j_call: TRBJ2-7
cdr3_nt: TGTGCCATCAGCTCGAATGGATACGAGCAGTACTTC
cdr3_aa: CAISSNGYEQYF

v_call: TRBV6-5
d_call: -
j_call: TRBJ2-7
cdr3_nt: TGTGCCAGCACCTCTTCGCGGCAAGCCTACGAGCAGTACTTC
cdr3_aa: CASTSSRQAYEQYF

v_call: TRBV5-8
d_call: -
j_call: TRBJ2-3
cdr3_nt: TGTGCCAGCAGCCCCTCCCAGCGGGCCCCCAGGGATACGCAGTATTTT
cdr3_aa: CASSPSQRAPRDTQYF

v_call: TRBV5-1
d_call: -
j_call: TRBJ1-2
cdr3_nt: TGCGCCAGCAGCCTCTCACAGGGACATCCTTATGGCTACACCTTC
cdr3_aa: CASSLSQGHPYGYTF

v_call: TRBV2
d_call: TRBD1
j_call: TRBJ1-2
cdr3_nt: TGTGCCAGCACCGTTCTTGGGACAGCTCTTTATGGCTACACCTTC
cdr3_aa: CASTVLGTALYGYTF

v_call: TRBV19
d_call: TRBD1
j_call: TRBJ2-7
cdr3_nt: TGTGCCAGTAGTAAGTCCGGACAGGGTACCTACGAGCAGTGCTTC
cdr3_aa: CASSKSGQGTYEQCF